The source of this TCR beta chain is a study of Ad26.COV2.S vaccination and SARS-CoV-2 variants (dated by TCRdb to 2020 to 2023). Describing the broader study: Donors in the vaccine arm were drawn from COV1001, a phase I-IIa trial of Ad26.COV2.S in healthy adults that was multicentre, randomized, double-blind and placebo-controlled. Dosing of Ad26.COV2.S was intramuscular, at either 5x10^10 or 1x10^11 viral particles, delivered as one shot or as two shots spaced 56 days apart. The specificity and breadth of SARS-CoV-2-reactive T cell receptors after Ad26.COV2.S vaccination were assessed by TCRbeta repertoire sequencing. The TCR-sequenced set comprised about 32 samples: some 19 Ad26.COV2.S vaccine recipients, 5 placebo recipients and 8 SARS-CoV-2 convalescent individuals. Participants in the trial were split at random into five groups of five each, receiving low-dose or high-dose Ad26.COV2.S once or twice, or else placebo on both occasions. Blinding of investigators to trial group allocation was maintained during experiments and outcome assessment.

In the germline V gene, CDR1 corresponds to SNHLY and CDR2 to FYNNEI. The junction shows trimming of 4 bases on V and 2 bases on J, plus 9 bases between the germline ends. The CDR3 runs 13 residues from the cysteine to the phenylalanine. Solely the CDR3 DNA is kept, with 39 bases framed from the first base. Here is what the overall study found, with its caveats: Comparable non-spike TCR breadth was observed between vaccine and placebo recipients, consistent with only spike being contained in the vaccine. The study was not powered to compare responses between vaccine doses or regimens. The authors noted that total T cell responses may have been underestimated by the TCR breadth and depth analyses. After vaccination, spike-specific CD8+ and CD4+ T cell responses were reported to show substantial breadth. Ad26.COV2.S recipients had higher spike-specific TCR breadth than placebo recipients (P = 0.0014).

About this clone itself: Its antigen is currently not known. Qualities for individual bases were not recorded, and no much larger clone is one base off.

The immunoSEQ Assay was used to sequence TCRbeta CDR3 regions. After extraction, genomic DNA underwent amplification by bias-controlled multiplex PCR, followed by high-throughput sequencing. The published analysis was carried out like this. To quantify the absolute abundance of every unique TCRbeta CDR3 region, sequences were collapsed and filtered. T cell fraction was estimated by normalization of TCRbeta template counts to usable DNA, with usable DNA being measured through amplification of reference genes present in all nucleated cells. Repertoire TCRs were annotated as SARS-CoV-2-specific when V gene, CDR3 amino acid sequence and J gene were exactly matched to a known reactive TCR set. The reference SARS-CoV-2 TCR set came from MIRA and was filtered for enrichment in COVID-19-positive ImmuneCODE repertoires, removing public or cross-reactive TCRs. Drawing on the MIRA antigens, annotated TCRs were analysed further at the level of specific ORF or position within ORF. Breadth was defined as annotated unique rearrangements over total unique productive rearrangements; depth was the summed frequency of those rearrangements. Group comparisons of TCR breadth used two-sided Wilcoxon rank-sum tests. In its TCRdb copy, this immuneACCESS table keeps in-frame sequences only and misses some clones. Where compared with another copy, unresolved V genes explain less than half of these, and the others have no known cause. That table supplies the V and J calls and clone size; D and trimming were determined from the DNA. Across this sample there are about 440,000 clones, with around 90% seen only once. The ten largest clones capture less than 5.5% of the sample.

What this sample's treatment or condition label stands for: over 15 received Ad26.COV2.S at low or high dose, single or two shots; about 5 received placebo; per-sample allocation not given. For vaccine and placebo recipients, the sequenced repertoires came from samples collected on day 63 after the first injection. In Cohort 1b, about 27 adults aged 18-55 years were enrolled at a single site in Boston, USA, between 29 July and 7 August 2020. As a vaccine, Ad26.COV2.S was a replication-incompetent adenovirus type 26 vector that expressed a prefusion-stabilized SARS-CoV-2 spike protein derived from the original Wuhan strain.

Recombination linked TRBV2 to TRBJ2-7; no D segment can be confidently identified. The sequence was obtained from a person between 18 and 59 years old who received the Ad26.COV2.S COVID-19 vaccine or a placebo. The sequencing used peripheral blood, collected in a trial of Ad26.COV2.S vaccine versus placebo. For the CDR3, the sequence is CASSVDFTYEQYF. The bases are TGTGCCAGCAGTGTTGACTTCACCTACGAGCAGTACTTC. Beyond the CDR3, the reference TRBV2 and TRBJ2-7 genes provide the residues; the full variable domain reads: EPEVTQTPSHQVTQMGQEVILRCVPISNHLYFYWYRQILGQKVEFLVSFYNNEISEKSEIFDDQFSVERPDGSNFTLKIRSTKLEDSAMYFCASSVDFTYEQYFGPGTRLTVT.